What follows describes a single T cell receptor beta chain. This clonotype was counted ten times or more. Its antigen is unknown. Base qualities are not provided; no much larger clone lies one nucleotide away. Trimming costs V 1 base and J 3 bases, and their ends lie 7 bases apart. For CDR1 and CDR2, the germline V gene lists SGHTA and FQGNSA. The CDR3, cysteine through phenylalanine, is 13 amino acids long. The retained sequence is limited to the CDR3, 39 bases, with the frame set at the first base. The data originate from a study of T cells after yellow fever vaccination (dated by TCRdb to about 2019). Study-level background: The SMART-Seq v4 Ultra Low Input RNA kit was used to prepare libraries from fractions with low cell numbers. To follow T-cell clones before and after both primary and booster YFV17D yellow fever vaccination, bulk TCR alpha and beta repertoires underwent longitudinal sequencing. Blood samples were taken at several timepoints before and after primary and secondary immunization, and bulk PBMC replicates and cell subsets were isolated. Two healthy male donors, one aged 18 to 30 and one aged 30 to 40 years, made up the cohort. Study-level results and caveats: FACS-sorted repertoires could contain abundant contaminating clonotypes from the bulk population, so computational filtering was required. After the booster, most of the clones that had expanded following primary vaccination were detected again (almost 98% of CD4 and 80% to 90% of CD8), which suggests that memory was broadly maintained. Compared with the primary T-cell response, the secondary T-cell response was weaker but faster, peaking on day 5 rather than day 15. Because the study included only two donors, the extent to which the findings can be generalized is limited. A small fraction of clonotypes showed up in both the CD4 and CD8 compartments, probably as a result of convergent recombination.

This sample's treatment or condition label indicates: live attenuated yellow fever vaccine strain. At each blood-draw timepoint, two biological replicates of bulk PBMCs were collected. PBMCs were isolated from peripheral blood using a standard Ficoll-Paque protocol. TriZol was used to extract RNA from bulk PBMCs, from CD4 and CD8 fractions, and from dextramer-positive and dextramer-negative fractions. Reads for this sample came from an Illumina NovaSeq 6000. TCR cDNA was synthesized by 5'RACE template switching, through which a universal primer site and unique molecular identifiers were introduced. Priming for cDNA synthesis came from both the TCR alpha and TCR beta constant segments. Libraries were amplified in two PCR steps, with sample barcodes and sequencing adapters added in the second step. Libraries were sequenced on Illumina HiSeq 2500 (2x100 bp) or NovaSeq (2x150 bp). The paper's processing steps were these. Reads were demultiplexed and collapsed into UMI consensus sequences with MIGEC, and V(D)J alignment was performed with MiXCR. Clonotypes responding to the vaccine were identified with edgeR on replicate PBMC samples, with the criteria of FDR below 0.01 and a log2 fold change above 5 up to day 15. Bulk clonotypes were assigned CD4 or CD8 identity according to which sequenced CD4 or CD8 repertoire held them at higher abundance. TCRdb trimmed the raw reads at Q25, called clones with MiXCR and kept productive beta chains. Rows are unified per CDR3 protein, each entry keeping the most common DNA and genes. TCRdb, not the original authors, processed these V and J calls. Here the sample has approximately 240,000 distinct CDR3 sequences; approximately 3.6% occur a single time. The top ten hold approximately 18% of the sample.

This sequence uses TRBV7-2 and TRBJ2-7, with TRBD1 perhaps the D gene, on 5 matching bases. Source: PBMCs, taken 15 days after the yellow fever booster vaccination. The receptor was derived from a man between 18 and 29 years old who received the YFV17D yellow fever vaccine. CDR3 loop: CASSLGQLYEQYF. The DNA sequence follows: TGTGCCAGCAGCTTAGGACAGCTCTACGAGCAGTACTTC.